The entry that follows covers one TCR beta chain sequence. Its antigen is as yet unknown. This sample is drawn from a study of T cell responses to AZD1222 COVID-19 vaccine. Study findings and constraints: Two AZD1222 administrations were followed by greater Spike-specific TCR breadth and depth. Mapped onto spike, vaccine-associated CD4 TCRs spanned it and were dominant at 160-218 and 743-854.

The germline V gene has CDR1 LNHDA and CDR2 SQIVND (reference sequence). The CDR3 extends over 13 amino acids. Germline trimming cut 10 bases from V and 6 bases from J; bases unmatched to any gene: 5. Generated by immunoSEQ multiplex PCR, the TCRdb table keeps only in-frame clones and is missing some. Of about 97,000 clones listed, roughly 89% were seen once; the top ten hold under 8.5%. The sequencing used peripheral blood, collected on day 0 of AZD1222 vaccination. The rearrangement links TRBV19 to TRBJ1-5; 11 bases are shared with TRBD1. This clonotype was sampled from an adult in good health. The CDR3 DNA follows: TGTGCCATTTCCGGGACAGGGGGTCAGCCCCAGCATTTT. It specifies CAISGTGGQPQHF.